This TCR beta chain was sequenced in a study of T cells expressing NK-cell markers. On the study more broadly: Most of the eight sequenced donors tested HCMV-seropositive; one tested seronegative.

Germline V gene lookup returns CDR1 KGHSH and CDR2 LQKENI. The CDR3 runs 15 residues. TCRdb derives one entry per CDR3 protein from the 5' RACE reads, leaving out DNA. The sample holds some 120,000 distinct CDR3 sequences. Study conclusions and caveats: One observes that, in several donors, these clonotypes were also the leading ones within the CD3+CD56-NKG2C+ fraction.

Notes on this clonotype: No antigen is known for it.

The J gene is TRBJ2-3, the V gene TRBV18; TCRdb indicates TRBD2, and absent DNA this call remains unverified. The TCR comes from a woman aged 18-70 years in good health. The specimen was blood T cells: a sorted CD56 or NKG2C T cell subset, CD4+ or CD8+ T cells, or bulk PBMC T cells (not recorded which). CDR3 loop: CASSPGLAITDTQYF.